A single T cell receptor beta chain is shown here with its context. The source of the sample is a study of cytotoxic CD8 clonotypes in ibrutinib-treated CLL. About the research overall: IGHV unmutated fewer than 18; relapsed/refractory 11; treatment-naive about 14. It was after a median roughly eleven months of treatment, range 6 to 36, that response samples were taken.

The data were produced by immunoSEQ multiplex PCR, yet TCRdb's version contains in-frame clones alone and is incomplete. The table shows about 200,000 clones, with approximately 70% occurring only once. Extraction of roughly 2 micrograms of genomic DNA from cryopreserved PBMCs supplied material for TCR beta libraries. Material: PBMCs, obtained after 12 months of ibrutinib treatment. The origin of this receptor is a human donor with chronic lymphocytic leukemia.

The DNA of the CDR3 is TGTGCCAGCAGCTTAGTGGCGGGGGGCTACACCTTC. Translated, it gives CASSLVAGGYTF. V is TRBV11-2 and J is TRBJ1-2; no reliable D call. Germline V lookup: CDR1 SGHAT, CDR2 FQNNGV. The CDR3 spans 12 residues. V lost 1 base, J lost 8 bases, and 8 bases lay in between.